Sequencing of this T cell receptor (beta chain) was carried out in a study of blood T cell repertoires in COVID-19. Assay used: immunoSEQ multiplex PCR; TCRdb lists only in-frame clones, some missing. Among tens of thousands of clones listed, around 79% were seen once. The CDR3 is made up of 17 amino acids. Germline lookup yields CDR1 MGHRA and CDR2 YSYEKL. V lost 4 bases, J lost 6 bases, and 13 bases stayed unmatched. Sequencing used peripheral blood. The sequence derives from a man between 65 and 85 years old with acute or convalescent COVID-19. The chain uses TRBV4-1 and TRBJ1-5; 9 nucleotides agree with TRBD1. Written as DNA, the CDR3 is TGCGCCAGCAGCCCAATGACAAGGGGACAGGGTGGTCAGCCCCAGCATTTT. It codes for CASSPMTRGQGGQPQHF.